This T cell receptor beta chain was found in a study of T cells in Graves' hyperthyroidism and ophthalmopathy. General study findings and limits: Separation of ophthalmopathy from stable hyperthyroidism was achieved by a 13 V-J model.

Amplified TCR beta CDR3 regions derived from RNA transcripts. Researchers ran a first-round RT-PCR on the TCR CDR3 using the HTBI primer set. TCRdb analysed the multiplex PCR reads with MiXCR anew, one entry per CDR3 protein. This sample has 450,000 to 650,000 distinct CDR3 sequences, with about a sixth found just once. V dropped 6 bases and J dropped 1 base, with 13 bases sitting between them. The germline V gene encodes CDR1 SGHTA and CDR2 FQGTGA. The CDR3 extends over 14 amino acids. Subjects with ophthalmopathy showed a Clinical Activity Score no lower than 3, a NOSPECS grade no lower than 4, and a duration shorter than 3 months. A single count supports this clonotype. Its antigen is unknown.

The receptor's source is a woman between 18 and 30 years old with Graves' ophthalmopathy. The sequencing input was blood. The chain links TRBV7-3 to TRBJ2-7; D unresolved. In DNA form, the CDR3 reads TGTGCCAGCAGTGAAGACGACTCTTCCTACGAGCAGTACTTC. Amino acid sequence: CASSEDDSSYEQYF.